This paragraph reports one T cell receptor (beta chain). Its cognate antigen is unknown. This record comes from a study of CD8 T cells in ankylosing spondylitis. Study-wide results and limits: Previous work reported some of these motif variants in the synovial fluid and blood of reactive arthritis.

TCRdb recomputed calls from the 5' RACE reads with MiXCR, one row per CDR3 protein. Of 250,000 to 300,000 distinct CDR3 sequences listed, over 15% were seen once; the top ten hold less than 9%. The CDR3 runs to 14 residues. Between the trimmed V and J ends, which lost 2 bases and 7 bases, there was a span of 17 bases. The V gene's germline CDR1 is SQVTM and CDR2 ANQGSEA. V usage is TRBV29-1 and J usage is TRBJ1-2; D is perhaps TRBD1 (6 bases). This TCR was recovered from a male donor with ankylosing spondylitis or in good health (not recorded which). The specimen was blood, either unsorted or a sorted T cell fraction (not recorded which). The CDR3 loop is CSVELARGRGGYTF. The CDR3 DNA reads TGCAGCGTTGAATTGGCCAGGGGTAGAGGTGGCTACACCTTC.